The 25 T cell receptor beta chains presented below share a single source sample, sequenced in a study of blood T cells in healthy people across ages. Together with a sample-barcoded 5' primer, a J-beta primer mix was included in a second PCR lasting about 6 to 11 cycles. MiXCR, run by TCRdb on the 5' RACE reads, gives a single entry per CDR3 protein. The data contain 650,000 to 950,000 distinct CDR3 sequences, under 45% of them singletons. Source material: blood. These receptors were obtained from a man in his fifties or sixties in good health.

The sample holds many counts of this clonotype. The CDR3 loop is CASSPNQGRRETQYF. In nucleotides, the CDR3 is TGTGCCAGCAGCCCCAATCAGGGGCGACGAGAGACCCAGTACTTC. This chain connects TRBV7-3 to TRBJ2-5, with D perhaps matching TRBD1 (6 bases). The CDR3 contains 15 residues. Germline V gene data show CDR1 as SGHTA and CDR2 as FQGTGA. V was clipped by 5 bases and J by 4 bases, with 17 bases between them. The variable domain in full, with the rest retrieved from reference TRBV7-3 and TRBJ2-5, is GAGVSQTPSNKVTEKGKYVELRCDPISGHTALYWYRQSLGQGPEFLIYFQGTGAADDSGLPNDRFFAVRPEGSVSTLKIQRTERGDSAVYLCASSPNQGRRETQYFGPGTRLLVL.

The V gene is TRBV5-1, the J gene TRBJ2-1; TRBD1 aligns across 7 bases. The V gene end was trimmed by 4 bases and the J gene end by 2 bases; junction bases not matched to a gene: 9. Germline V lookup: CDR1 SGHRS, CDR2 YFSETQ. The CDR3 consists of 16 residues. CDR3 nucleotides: TGCGCCAGCAGCCTGGAACCGGGACAGCCCTACAATGAGCAGTTCTTC. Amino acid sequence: CASSLEPGQPYNEQFF.

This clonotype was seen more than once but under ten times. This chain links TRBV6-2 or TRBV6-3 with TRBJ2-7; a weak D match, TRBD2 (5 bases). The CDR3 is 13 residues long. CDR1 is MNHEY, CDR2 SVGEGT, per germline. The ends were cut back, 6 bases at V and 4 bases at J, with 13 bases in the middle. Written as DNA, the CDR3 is TGTGCCAGCAGCCAGTGGCGGACTTACGAGCAGTACTTC. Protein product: CASSQWRTYEQYF.

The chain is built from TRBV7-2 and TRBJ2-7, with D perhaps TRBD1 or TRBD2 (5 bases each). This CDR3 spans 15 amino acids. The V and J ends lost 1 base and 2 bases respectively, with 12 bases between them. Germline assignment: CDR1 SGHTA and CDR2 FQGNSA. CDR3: CASSLGGSSTYEQYF. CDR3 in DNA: TGTGCCAGCAGCTTAGGGGGGTCCTCAACCTACGAGCAGTACTTC.

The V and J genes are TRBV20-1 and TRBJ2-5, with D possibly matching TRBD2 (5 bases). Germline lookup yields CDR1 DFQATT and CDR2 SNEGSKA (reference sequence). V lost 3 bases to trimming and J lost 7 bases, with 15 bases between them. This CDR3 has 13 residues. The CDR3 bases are TGCAGTGCTAGTCCCATCGGGGAAGGGACCCAGTACTTC. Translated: CSASPIGEGTQYF.

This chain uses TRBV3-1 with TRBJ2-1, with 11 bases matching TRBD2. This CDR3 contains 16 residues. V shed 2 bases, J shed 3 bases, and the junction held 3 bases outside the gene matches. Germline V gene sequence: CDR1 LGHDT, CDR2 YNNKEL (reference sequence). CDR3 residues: CASSQSGTSGYNEQFF. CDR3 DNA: TGTGCCAGCAGCCAAAGCGGGACTAGCGGCTACAATGAGCAGTTCTTC.

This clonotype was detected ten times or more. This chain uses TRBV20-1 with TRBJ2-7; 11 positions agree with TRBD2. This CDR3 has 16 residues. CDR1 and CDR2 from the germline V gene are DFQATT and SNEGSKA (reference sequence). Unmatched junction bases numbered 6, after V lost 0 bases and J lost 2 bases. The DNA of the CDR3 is TGCAGTGCTAGAGATCCTAGCGGGGGGCAGACCTACGAGCAGTACTTC. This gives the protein CSARDPSGGQTYEQYF.

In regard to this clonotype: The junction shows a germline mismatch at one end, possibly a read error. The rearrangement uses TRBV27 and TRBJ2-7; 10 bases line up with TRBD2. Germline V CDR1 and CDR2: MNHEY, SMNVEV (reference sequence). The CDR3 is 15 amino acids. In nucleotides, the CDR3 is TGTGCCGGCAGTTTAGCGGGGGGCAGCTCCTACGAGCAGTACTTC. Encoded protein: CAGSLAGGSSYEQYF.

The DNA of the CDR3 is TGCGCCAGCAGCCTTAGCGGGGGATCAGATACGCAGTATTTT. Its protein is CASSLSGGSDTQYF. The chain employs TRBV4-3 and TRBJ2-3; 9 bases match TRBD2. Germline-derived CDR1 and CDR2 are LGHNA and YSLEER. This CDR3 has 14 residues. V dropped 4 bases and J dropped 4; count of bases not matched to a gene: 3.

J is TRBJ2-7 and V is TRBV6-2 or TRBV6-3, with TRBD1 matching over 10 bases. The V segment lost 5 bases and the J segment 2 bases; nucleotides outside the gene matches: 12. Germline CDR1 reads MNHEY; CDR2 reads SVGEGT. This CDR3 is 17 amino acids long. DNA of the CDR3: TGTGCCAGCAGTACCTCGAGACAGGGGGCAAAGACCTACGAGCAGTACTTC. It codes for CASSTSRQGAKTYEQYF.

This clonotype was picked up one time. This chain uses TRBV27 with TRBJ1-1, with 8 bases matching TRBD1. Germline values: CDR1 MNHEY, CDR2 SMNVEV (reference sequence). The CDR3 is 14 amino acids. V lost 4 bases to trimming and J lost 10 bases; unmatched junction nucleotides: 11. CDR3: CASSSETGDCGAFF. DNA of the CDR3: TGTGCCAGCAGTTCCGAGACAGGGGATTGCGGAGCTTTCTTT.

CDR3 residues: CAISEPVGPLREESTDTQYF. The CDR3 DNA reads TGTGCCATCAGTGAGCCCGTGGGCCCTTTGCGGGAGGAAAGCACAGATACGCAGTATTTT. The J gene is TRBJ2-3, the V gene TRBV10-3, with 8 bases lining up with TRBD2. The CDR3 is 20 amino acids. V gave up 2 bases and J gave up 0 bases; unmatched junction bases: 16. Germline-derived CDR1 and CDR2 are ENHRY and SYGVKD.

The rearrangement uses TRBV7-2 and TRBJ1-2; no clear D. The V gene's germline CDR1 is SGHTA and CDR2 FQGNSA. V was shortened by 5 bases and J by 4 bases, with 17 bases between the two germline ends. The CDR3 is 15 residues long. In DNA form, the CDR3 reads TGTGCCAGCAGCCCCTCAGGCGGGCTCCCCTATGGCTACACCTTC. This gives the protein CASSPSGGLPYGYTF.

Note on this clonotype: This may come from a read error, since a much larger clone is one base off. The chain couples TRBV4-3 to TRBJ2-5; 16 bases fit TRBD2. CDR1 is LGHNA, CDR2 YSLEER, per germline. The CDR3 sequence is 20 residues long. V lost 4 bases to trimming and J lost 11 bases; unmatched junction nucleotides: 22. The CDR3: CASSRRTGTSGGAGYNEQYF. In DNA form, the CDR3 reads TGCGCCAGCAGCCGACGAACCGGGACTAGCGGGGGGGCCGGCTACAATGAGCAGTACTTC.

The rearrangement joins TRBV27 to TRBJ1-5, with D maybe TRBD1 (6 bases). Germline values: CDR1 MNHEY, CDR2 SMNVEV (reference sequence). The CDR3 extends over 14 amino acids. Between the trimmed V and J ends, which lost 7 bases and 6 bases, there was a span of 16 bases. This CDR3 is CASKPRAGVQPQHF. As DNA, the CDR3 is TGTGCCAGCAAACCTAGGGCAGGGGTTCAGCCCCAGCATTTT.

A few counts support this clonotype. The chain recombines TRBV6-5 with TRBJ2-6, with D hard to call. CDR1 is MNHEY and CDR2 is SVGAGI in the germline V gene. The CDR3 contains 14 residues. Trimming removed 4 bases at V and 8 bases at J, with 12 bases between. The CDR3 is CASSSAWLSNVLTF. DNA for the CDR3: TGTGCCAGCAGTTCTGCCTGGCTGTCCAACGTCCTGACTTTC.

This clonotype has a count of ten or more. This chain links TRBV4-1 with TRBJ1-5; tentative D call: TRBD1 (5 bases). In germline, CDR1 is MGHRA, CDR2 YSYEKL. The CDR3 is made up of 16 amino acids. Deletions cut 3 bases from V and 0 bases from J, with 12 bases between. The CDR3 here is CASSQGGTVSNQPQHF. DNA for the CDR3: TGCGCCAGCAGCCAGGGGGGGACGGTTAGCAATCAGCCCCAGCATTTT.

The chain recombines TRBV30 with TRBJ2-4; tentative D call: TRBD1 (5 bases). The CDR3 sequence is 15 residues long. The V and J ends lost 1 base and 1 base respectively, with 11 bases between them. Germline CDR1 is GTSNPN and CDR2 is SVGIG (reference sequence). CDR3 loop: CAWSEKGVAKNIQYF. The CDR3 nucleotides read TGTGCCTGGAGTGAAAAAGGGGTGGCCAAAAACATTCAGTACTTC.

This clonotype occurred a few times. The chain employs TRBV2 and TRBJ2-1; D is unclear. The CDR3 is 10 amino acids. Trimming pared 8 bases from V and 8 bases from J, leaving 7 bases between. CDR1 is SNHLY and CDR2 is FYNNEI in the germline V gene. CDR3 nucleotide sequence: TGTGCCAGCCTCCGGGATGAGCAGTTCTTC. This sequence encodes CASLRDEQFF.

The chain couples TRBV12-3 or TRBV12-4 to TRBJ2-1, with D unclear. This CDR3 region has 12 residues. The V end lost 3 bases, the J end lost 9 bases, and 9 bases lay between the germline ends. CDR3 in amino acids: CASSFGDFEQFF. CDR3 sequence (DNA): TGTGCCAGCAGTTTTGGTGACTTTGAGCAGTTCTTC.

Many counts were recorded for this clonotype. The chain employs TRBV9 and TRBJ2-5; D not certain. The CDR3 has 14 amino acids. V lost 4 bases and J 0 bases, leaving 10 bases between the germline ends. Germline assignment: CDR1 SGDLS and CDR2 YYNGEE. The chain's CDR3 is CASSQSAHQETQYF. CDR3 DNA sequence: TGTGCCAGCAGCCAGAGCGCTCACCAAGAGACCCAGTACTTC.

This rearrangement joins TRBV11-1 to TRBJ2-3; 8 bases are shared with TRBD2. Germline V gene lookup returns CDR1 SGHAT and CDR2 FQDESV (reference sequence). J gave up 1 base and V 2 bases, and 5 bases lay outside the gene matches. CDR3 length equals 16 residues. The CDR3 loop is CASSLIRGGRTDTQYF. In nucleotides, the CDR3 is TGTGCCAGCAGCTTAATCCGGGGGGGACGCACAGATACGCAGTATTTT.

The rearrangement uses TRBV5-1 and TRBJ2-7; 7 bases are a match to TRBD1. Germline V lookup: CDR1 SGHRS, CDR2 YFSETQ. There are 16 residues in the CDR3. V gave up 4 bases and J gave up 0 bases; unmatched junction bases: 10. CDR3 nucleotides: TGCGCCAGCAGCCCTCGACCGACAGGGAGCTCCTACGAGCAGTACTTC. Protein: CASSPRPTGSSYEQYF. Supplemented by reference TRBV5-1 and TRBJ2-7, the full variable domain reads KAGVTQTPRYLIKTRGQQVTLSCSPISGHRSVSWYQQTPGQGLQFLFEYFSETQRNKGNFPGRFSGRQFSNSRSEMNVSTLELGDSALYLCASSPRPTGSSYEQYFGPGTRLTVT.

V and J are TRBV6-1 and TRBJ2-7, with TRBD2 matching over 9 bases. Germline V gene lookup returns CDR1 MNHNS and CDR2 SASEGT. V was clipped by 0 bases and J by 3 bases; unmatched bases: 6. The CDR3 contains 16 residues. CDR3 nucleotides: TGTGCCAGCAGTGAAGCTAGCGGGGGACTCCACTACGAGCAGTACTTC. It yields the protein CASSEASGGLHYEQYF.

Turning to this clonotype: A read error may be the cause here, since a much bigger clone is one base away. As DNA, the CDR3 is TGTGCCAGCAAGGGAGGGACCCTACCCCACACCGGGGAGCTGTTTTTT. The encoded protein is CASKGGTLPHTGELFF. The chain carries TRBV6-2 or TRBV6-3 and TRBJ2-2; 7 bases align to TRBD2. The length of the CDR3 is 16 residues. Germline V gene sequence: CDR1 MNHEY, CDR2 SVGEGT. V shed 7 bases, J shed 3 bases, and the junction held 11 bases outside the gene matches.